This T cell receptor beta chain was captured by sequencing in a study of T-cell reconstitution after alpha-beta-depleted transplantation in children. The TCRbeta library was prepared with unique molecular identifiers. In TCRdb, the PCR reads were re-called with MiXCR into one record per CDR3 protein. The data hold about 540,000 distinct CDR3 sequences, with approximately 16% observed a single time. Germline CDR1 is SQVTM and CDR2 is ANQGSEA. This CDR3 has 13 residues. The V and J ends lost 3 bases and 3 bases respectively, with 11 bases between them. Sequenced material: PBMCs from the stem cell graft donor, taken from the stem cell graft. The TCR comes from a human donor who donated a stem cell graft to a child with acute lymphoblastic leukemia. The chain combines TRBV29-1 with TRBJ1-1; D uncertain. The CDR3 nucleotides are TGCAGCGTTGACGGGCTAGATGACACTGAAGCTTTCTTT. Its translation: CSVDGLDDTEAFF.